One and the same sample provided the 18 T cell receptor beta chains below, sequenced in a study of blood T cell repertoires in COVID-19. Repertoires were generated with immunoSEQ multiplex PCR, while TCRdb's copy carries only in-frame clones and drops some. The data hold 300,000 to 400,000 clones, with around 86% observed a single time. The sequenced material came from peripheral blood. The source of these receptors is a woman aged 50 to 60 with COVID-19, enrolled during active disease.

The V and J genes are TRBV19 and TRBJ2-1, with TRBD2 as a possible D gene (6 bases). V gave up 4 bases and J gave up 4 bases, with 11 bases separating them. Germline values: CDR1 LNHDA, CDR2 SQIVND (reference sequence). This CDR3 has 14 residues. The CDR3 DNA reads as TGTGCCAGTAGTACGGGGGACCTATACAATGAGCAGTTCTTC. Translation gives CASSTGDLYNEQFF.

This clone has only one observation. V and J are TRBV19 and TRBJ1-1; D gene uncertain. The V gene's germline CDR1 is LNHDA and CDR2 SQIVND (reference sequence). The CDR3 contains 13 residues. The ends were cut back, 7 bases at V and 5 bases at J, with 14 bases in the middle. The CDR3 sequence is CASKFSGKTEAFF. CDR3 coding DNA: TGTGCCAGTAAGTTTTCGGGGAAAACTGAAGCTTTCTTT.

The V gene is TRBV5-1, the J gene TRBJ2-2; the D gene is possibly TRBD2 (6 bases). Germline V gene sequence: CDR1 SGHRS, CDR2 YFSETQ. This CDR3 is built from 16 residues. The V end was cut by 5 bases, the J end by 2 bases, with 16 bases between. The CDR3 loop is CASRGTGLKNTGELFF. The CDR3, as DNA: TGCGCCAGCAGAGGGACGGGACTCAAAAACACCGGGGAGCTGTTTTTT.

This chain uses TRBV9 with TRBJ2-2; TRBD2 is a possible D gene (5 bases). From germline, CDR1 is SGDLS and CDR2 YYNGEE. This CDR3 has 17 amino acids. Trimming cost V 0 bases and J 5 bases, with 17 bases left between them. In nucleotides, the CDR3 is TGTGCCAGCAGCGTAGCGCCCCTGATCTCGGGGACCGGGGAGCTGTTTTTT. It encodes CASSVAPLISGTGELFF.

This chain links TRBV27 with TRBJ2-1, with 9 nucleotides matching TRBD2. Germline V gene lookup returns CDR1 MNHEY and CDR2 SMNVEV (reference sequence). The junction had 13 bases not matched to a gene; V was cut back by 6 bases and J by 7 bases. This CDR3 comprises 16 residues. For the CDR3, the DNA is TGTGCCAGCAGCCCTGCTGGGGCTAGCGGGAAGAATGAGCAGTTCTTC. As protein: CASSPAGASGKNEQFF.

This clone was found once. The J gene is TRBJ2-7, the V gene TRBV9; TRBD2 agrees at 13 bases. With 2 bases clipped from V and 7 bases from J, the junction kept 6 bases outside the gene matches. Per the germline V gene, CDR1 is SGDLS and CDR2 is YYNGEE. The CDR3 is 15 amino acids. The CDR3 protein is CASSVGTSGKGEQYF. CDR3 nucleotide sequence: TGTGCCAGCAGCGTGGGGACTAGCGGGAAGGGTGAGCAGTACTTC. Drawing the rest from reference TRBV9 and TRBJ2-7, the complete variable domain is DSGVTQTPKHLITATGQRVTLRCSPRSGDLSVYWYQQSLDQGLQFLIQYYNGEERAKGNILERFSAQQFPDLHSELNLSSLELGDSALYFCASSVGTSGKGEQYFGPGTRLTVT.

This clone was counted only a few times. The chain combines TRBV6-2 or TRBV6-3 with TRBJ1-1, with 9 bases that match TRBD1. This CDR3 spans 17 amino acids. Germline-derived CDR1 and CDR2 are MNHEY and SVGEGT. V was clipped by 0 bases and J by 1 base; unmatched bases: 6. CDR3 DNA: TGTGCCAGCAGTTACTCCGGGGGACAGGGTTGGAACACTGAAGCTTTCTTT. This gives the protein CASSYSGGQGWNTEAFF.

The rearrangement uses TRBV7-9 and TRBJ2-6; 7 bases are shared with TRBD1. The trim removed 8 bases at V and 4 bases at J, leaving 11 bases unmatched. Germline CDR1 SEHNR, CDR2 FQNEAQ (reference sequence). The CDR3 runs to 16 residues. The CDR3 sequence is CASGPGQLTGANVLTF. The CDR3 coding sequence is TGTGCCAGCGGCCCGGGACAGCTGACGGGGGCCAACGTCCTGACTTTC.

For this clone: Other DNA sequences within the sample encode an identical CDR3. The chain employs TRBV5-1 and TRBJ1-1, with 9 bases matching TRBD1. CDR1 and CDR2 from the germline V gene are SGHRS and YFSETQ. V trimming: 2 bases; J trimming: 5 bases; junction bases outside the gene matches: 4. The CDR3 is made up of 14 amino acids. As DNA, the CDR3 is TGCGCCAGCAGCTTACAGGGGGCGGGAACTGAAGCTTTCTTT. This codes for CASSLQGAGTEAFF.

The chain is built from TRBV19 and TRBJ2-3, with D possibly matching TRBD1 (6 bases). V was pared by 5 bases and J by 0 bases, with 9 bases between. The CDR3 spans 14 residues. CDR1 and CDR2 from the germline V gene are LNHDA and SQIVND (reference sequence). The CDR3 DNA reads TGTGCCAGTAGTCTACAGGGAAGCACAGATACGCAGTATTTT. Residues: CASSLQGSTDTQYF.

CDR3 in DNA: TGTGCCAGCAGCTCCGGGACAACAAACACCGGGGAGCTGTTTTTT. Translated, it gives CASSSGTTNTGELFF. The rearrangement joins TRBV27 to TRBJ2-2; TRBD1 is a possible D gene (6 bases). This CDR3 is built from 15 residues. Trimming pared 6 bases from V and 2 bases from J, leaving 13 bases between. Germline CDR1 is MNHEY and CDR2 is SMNVEV (reference sequence).

This clone was counted only a few times. This chain joins TRBV2 and TRBJ1-2, with D possibly TRBD1 on 5 matching bases. In germline, CDR1 is SNHLY, CDR2 FYNNEI. Trimming pared 5 bases from V and 4 bases from J, leaving 17 bases between. The CDR3 loop spans 15 amino acids. The CDR3 sequence: CASSREGANLYGYTF. As DNA, the CDR3 is TGTGCCAGCAGTAGAGAAGGGGCTAATCTCTATGGCTACACCTTC.

The V and J genes are TRBV19 and TRBJ2-7; a weak D match, TRBD2 (6 bases). The CDR3 loop spans 14 amino acids. Deletions cut 3 bases from V and 3 bases from J, with 12 bases between. In germline, CDR1 is LNHDA, CDR2 SQIVND (reference sequence). CDR3 protein: CASSMRGQDYEQYF. The DNA for the CDR3 is TGTGCCAGTAGTATGCGGGGTCAGGACTACGAGCAGTACTTC.

The rearrangement links TRBV18 to TRBJ2-1, with D possibly matching TRBD1 (5 bases). The CDR3 sequence is 14 residues long. The V end was cut by 6 bases, the J end by 7 bases, with 16 bases between. CDR1 and CDR2 (germline): KGHSH, LQKENI. CDR3 region: CASSYPSGWNEQFF. As DNA, the CDR3 is TGTGCCAGCTCCTACCCTTCAGGGTGGAATGAGCAGTTCTTC.

As DNA, the CDR3 is TGTGCCAGCAGCTTAAGGGCGGTCAGGGGGAATTCACCCCTCCACTTT. Its translation is CASSLRAVRGNSPLHF. This chain joins TRBV7-8 and TRBJ1-6; TRBD1 agrees at 7 bases. Germline CDR1 SGHVS, CDR2 FQNEAQ. V trimming: 2 bases; J trimming: 7 bases; junction bases outside the gene matches: 8. The CDR3 loop spans 16 amino acids.

The J gene is TRBJ2-1, the V gene TRBV30; 7 positions match TRBD1. V dropped 0 bases and J dropped 9; count of bases not matched to a gene: 5. Germline V gives CDR1 GTSNPN, CDR2 SVGIG (reference sequence). The CDR3 length is 13 residues. The chain's CDR3 is CAWSVQGSGEQFF. CDR3 in DNA: TGTGCCTGGAGTGTACAGGGGTCTGGTGAGCAGTTCTTC.

The V call is TRBV30, the J call TRBJ2-2, with 10 bases lining up with TRBD2. V lost 2 bases, J lost 7 bases, and 10 bases stayed unmatched. Looked up from germline, CDR1 is GTSNPN and CDR2 is SVGIG (reference sequence). This CDR3 spans 16 amino acids. The CDR3 bases are TGTGCCTGGAGTTACAGGACTAGCGGTAATAACGGGGAGCTGTTTTTT. Protein sequence: CAWSYRTSGNNGELFF.

CDR3 sequence reads: CAWSVGKGGGNQPQHF. Here the CDR3 DNA reads TGTGCCTGGAGTGTGGGGAAGGGAGGTGGGAATCAGCCCCAGCATTTT. This chain uses TRBV30 with TRBJ1-5; D gene uncertain. This CDR3 is built from 16 residues. V gave up 0 bases and J gave up 4 bases, with 16 bases separating them. Per germline, CDR1 GTSNPN and CDR2 SVGIG (reference sequence). The whole variable domain, filled in from reference TRBV30 and TRBJ1-5, reads SQTIHQWPATLVQPVGSPLSLECTVEGTSNPNLYWYRQAAGRGLQLLFYSVGIGQISSEVPQNLSASRPQDRQFILSSKKLLLSDSGFYLCAWSVGKGGGNQPQHFGDGTRLSIL.